Sequencing of this TCR beta chain was carried out in a study of T-cell memory formation after mild COVID-19. The germline V gene has CDR1 SGHKS and CDR2 YYEKEE (reference sequence). V shed 4 bases and J shed 3 bases, with 16 bases lying between them. The CDR3 sequence is 15 residues long. It was 5'RACE with constant-segment primers that produced the TCR alpha and TCR beta cDNA libraries, which carried sample barcodes and UMIs. TCRdb fed the 5' RACE reads into MiXCR, producing one record per CDR3 protein. The data hold about 130,000 distinct CDR3 sequences, with about 18% observed a single time. This clonotype has just a few counts.

The sample taken for sequencing was PBMCs or a T cell subset sorted from them (not recorded which). The chain combines TRBV5-5 with TRBJ1-1; D is unclear. This receptor was taken from a man between 18 and 29 years old who had mild COVID-19 (a few samples of this study predate the infection). Cell type and time point are not known. The CDR3 nucleotides are TGTGCCAGCAGCACCGCGGCAGAGGGATACACTGAAGCTTTCTTT. Translated, it gives CASSTAAEGYTEAFF.